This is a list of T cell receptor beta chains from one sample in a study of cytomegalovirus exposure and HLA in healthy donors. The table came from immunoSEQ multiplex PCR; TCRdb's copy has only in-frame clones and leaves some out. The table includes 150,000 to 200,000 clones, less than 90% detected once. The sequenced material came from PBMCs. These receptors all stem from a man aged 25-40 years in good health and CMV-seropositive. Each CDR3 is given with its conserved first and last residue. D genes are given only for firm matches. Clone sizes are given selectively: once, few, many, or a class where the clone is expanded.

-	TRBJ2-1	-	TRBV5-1	TGCGCCAGCAGCTTGAGCCAGGCGACCTACAATGAGCAGTTCTTC	CASSLSQATYNEQFF
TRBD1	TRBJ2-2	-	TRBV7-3	TGTGCCAGCAGCTCAGGGACAGGGTTAAACACCGGGGAGCTGTTTTTT	CASSSGTGLNTGELFF
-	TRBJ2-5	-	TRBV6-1	TGTGCCAGCAGTGAAACTCCTGGCAGGGAAGAGACCCAGTACTTC	CASSETPGREETQYF
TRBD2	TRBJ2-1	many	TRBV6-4	TGTGCCAGCAGTGTAGCGGGAGGGTCTAGAGATGAGCAGTTCTTC	CASSVAGGSRDEQFF
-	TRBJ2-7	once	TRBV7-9	TGTGCCAGCAGCTTAACGGGACACCCCTACGAGCAGTACTTC	CASSLTGHPYEQYF
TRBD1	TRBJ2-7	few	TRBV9	TGTGCCAGCAGCTCAACAGGGGGCCTCGACGAGCAGTACTTC	CASSSTGGLDEQYF
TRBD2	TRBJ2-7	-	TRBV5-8	TGTGCCAGCAGCCAGTTGTTACTAGCGGGAAACTACGAGCAGTACTTC	CASSQLLLAGNYEQYF
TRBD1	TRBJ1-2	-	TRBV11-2	TGTGCCAGCAGGGTGAGGACAGGGAACTATGGCTACACCTTC	CASRVRTGNYGYTF
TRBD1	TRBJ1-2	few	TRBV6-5	TGTGCCAGCAGTACGAGACAGGGAGGCTACACCTTC	CASSTRQGGYTF
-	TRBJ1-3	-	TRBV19	TGTGCCAGTAGAGGGGTTGGTGGAAACACCATATATTTT	CASRGVGGNTIYF
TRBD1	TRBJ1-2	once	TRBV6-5	TGTGCCAGCGCAGACAGGGGAGAACCTCGGCTTGGCTACACCTTC	CASADRGEPRLGYTF
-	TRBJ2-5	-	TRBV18	TGTGCCAGCTCACCAGAGGTGCAGGAGACCCAGTACTTC	CASSPEVQETQYF
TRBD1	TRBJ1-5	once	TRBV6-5	TGTGCCAGCAGCCCCACCGGGACAGTACAGCCCCAGCATTTT	CASSPTGTVQPQHF
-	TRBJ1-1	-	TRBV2	TGTGCCAGCAGTGAGGGGCAGGCGATTGAAGCTTTCTTT	CASSEGQAIEAFF
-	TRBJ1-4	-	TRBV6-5	TGTGCCAGCAGTGATCTCGGCGGGGATGAAAAACTGTTTTTT	CASSDLGGDEKLFF
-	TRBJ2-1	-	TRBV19	TGTGCCAGTAGTATAGGCAGGGACAATGAGCAGTTCTTC	CASSIGRDNEQFF
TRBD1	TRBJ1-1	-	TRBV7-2	TGTGCCAGCAGTTTTGGGACAGGGGGTGACACTGAAGCTTTCTTT	CASSFGTGGDTEAFF
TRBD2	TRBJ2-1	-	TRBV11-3	TGTGCCAGCAGCTTCGGCGGGGGAGGTGAGCAGTTCTTC	CASSFGGGGEQFF
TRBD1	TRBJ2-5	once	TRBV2	TGTGCCAGCCGGAGGACAGGTTCAGGGGAGACCCAGTACTTC	CASRRTGSGETQYF
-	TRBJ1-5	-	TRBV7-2	TGTGCCAGCAGCTTAGAGGGGCAGAGAGGTAGCCAGCCCCAGCATTTT	CASSLEGQRGSQPQHF
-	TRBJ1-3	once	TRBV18	TGTGCCAGCTCACCAGTGTGGCAGGCTTCTGGAAACACCATATATTTT	CASSPVWQASGNTIYF
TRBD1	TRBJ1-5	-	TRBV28	TGTGCCAGCAGTAGAGGACAGGGAAGATGGAGCAATCAGCCCCAGCATTTT	CASSRGQGRWSNQPQHF
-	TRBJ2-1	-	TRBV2	TGTGCCAGCATCTCGAAAGGCAGGTTCCGCTCCTACAATGAGCAGTTCTTC	CASISKGRFRSYNEQFF
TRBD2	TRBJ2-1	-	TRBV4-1	TGCGCCAGCAGCCAAGAACGAGCGGGAGGACGGGATGAGCAGTTCTTC	CASSQERAGGRDEQFF
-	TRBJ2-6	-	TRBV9	TGTGCCAGCAGCCCTCACGCGGTCTCTGGGGCCAACGTCCTGACTTTC	CASSPHAVSGANVLTF
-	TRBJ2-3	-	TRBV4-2	TGTGCCAGCAGCCAAGGGGGTGGGGGGGCCACAGATACGCAGTATTTT	CASSQGGGGATDTQYF
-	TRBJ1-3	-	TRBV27	TGTGCCAGCCGACAGTCCTCTGGAAACACCATATATTTT	CASRQSSGNTIYF
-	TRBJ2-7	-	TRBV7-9	TGTGCCAGCAGCTTCCCTAGAAAAACCTACGAGCAGTACTTC	CASSFPRKTYEQYF
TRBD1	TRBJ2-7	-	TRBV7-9	TGTGCCAGCAGCTTGCCCAAGCCGGGACAGGGTCTCTACGAGCAGTACTTC	CASSLPKPGQGLYEQYF
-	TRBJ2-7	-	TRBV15	TGTGCCACCAGCAGAGTTGGGACAAGCGTCGAACACGAGCAGTACTTC	CATSRVGTSVEHEQYF
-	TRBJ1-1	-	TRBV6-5	TGTGCCAGCCCTCGGGGGAACACTGAAGCTTTCTTT	CASPRGNTEAFF
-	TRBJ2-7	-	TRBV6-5	TGTGCCAGCAGTTACTCTACCAGGGCAGAGCAGTACTTC	CASSYSTRAEQYF
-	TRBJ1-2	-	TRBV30	TGTGCCTGGGAGGTGACCACATATGGCTACACCTTC	CAWEVTTYGYTF
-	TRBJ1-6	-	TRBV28	TGTGCCAGCAGTCTACCCCCGGGAGGGGAGTATAATTCACCCCTCCACTTT	CASSLPPGGEYNSPLHF
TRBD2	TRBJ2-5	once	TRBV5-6	TGTGCCAGCAGCTTGGGAGGACTAGCGGGGCAAGAGACCCAGTACTTC	CASSLGGLAGQETQYF
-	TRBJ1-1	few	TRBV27	TGTGCCACCAGTGATGGAGGACTGACAGCTTTCTTT	CATSDGGLTAFF
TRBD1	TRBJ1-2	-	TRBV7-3	TGTGCCAGCAGCACGACAGGGATTCTCGGCTACACCTTC	CASSTTGILGYTF
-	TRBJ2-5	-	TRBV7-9	TGTGCCAGCAGCTTAGCGCTAACGGGGGAAGAGACCCAGTACTTC	CASSLALTGEETQYF
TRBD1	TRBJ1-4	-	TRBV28	TGTGCCAGCAGTGCAGGGACAGCAACTAATGAAAAACTGTTTTTT	CASSAGTATNEKLFF
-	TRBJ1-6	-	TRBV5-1	TGCGCCAGTTCCCCCAACGGGGGTAATTCACCCCTCCACTTT	CASSPNGGNSPLHF
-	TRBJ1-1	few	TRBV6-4	TGTGCCAGCAGGGATACCGACAGGAACACTGAAGCTTTCTTT	CASRDTDRNTEAFF
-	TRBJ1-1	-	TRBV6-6	TGTGCCAGCAGTTACTCCCCAGGGTTGAACACTGAAGCTTTCTTT	CASSYSPGLNTEAFF
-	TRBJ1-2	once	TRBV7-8	TGTGCCAGCAGCCTGGGGGCTGACTATGGCTACACCTTC	CASSLGADYGYTF
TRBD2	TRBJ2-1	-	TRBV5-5	TGTGCCAGCAGCTTTCGGCTAGCGGGAGGGTCCCGGATCAATGAGCAGTTCTTC	CASSFRLAGGSRINEQFF
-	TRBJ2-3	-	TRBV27	TGTGCCAGCAGTTTAACTAGCTACAACACAGATACGCAGTATTTT	CASSLTSYNTDTQYF
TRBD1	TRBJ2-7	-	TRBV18	TGTGCCAGCTCTGTTGGGACAGGGGCCTACGAGCAGTACTTC	CASSVGTGAYEQYF
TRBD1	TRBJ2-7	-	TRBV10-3	TGTGCCATCAGTCCCGGGACAGGGACCAACGAGCAGTACTTC	CAISPGTGTNEQYF